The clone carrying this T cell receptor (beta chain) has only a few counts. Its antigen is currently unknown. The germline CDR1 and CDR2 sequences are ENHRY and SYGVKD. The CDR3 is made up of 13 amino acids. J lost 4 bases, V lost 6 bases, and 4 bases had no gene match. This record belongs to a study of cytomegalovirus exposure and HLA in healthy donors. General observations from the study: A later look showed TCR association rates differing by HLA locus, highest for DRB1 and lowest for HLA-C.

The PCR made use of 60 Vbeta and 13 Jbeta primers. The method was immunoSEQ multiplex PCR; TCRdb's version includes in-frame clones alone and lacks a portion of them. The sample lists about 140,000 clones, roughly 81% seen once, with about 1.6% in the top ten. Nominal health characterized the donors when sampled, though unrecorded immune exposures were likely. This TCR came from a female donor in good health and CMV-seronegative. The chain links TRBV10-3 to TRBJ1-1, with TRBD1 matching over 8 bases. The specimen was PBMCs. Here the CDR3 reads CAISPDRGTEAFF. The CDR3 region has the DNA TGTGCCATCAGCCCCGACAGGGGCACTGAAGCTTTCTTT.